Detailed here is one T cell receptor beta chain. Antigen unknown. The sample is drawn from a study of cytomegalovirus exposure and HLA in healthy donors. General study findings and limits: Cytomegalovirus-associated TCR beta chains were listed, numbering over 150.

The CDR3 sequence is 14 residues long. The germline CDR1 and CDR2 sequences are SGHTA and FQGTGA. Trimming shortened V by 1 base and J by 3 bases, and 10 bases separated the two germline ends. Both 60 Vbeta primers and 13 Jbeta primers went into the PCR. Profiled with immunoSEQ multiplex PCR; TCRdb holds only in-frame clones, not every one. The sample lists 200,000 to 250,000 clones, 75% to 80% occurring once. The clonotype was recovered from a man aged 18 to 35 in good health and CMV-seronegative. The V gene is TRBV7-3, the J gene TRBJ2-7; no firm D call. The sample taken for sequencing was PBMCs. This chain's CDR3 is CASSLIEALYEQYF. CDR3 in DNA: TGTGCCAGCAGCTTAATCGAGGCTCTCTACGAGCAGTACTTC.